This passage covers 21 T cell receptor beta chains from one sample sequenced in a study of CD8 T cells in ankylosing spondylitis (dated by TCRdb to 2015 to 2018). Libraries were made using 5' RACE. TCRdb names Illumina HiSeq 2500 as the instrument used. TCRdb ran its own pipeline on the public reads, namely fastp trimming at Q25 and MiXCR clone calling, and kept in-frame beta chains. Identical CDR3 proteins give one entry, which carries the most common genes and DNA. This sample gives 84,000 or so distinct CDR3 sequences in total; around 25% of them show up just once. The ten largest clonotypes hold roughly three fifths of the sample. The sample was blood, either unsorted or a sorted T cell fraction (not recorded which). These receptors were collected from a male donor with ankylosing spondylitis or in good health (not recorded which).

The chain recombines TRBV20-1 with TRBJ2-3; 10 nucleotides agree with TRBD2. CDR3 length: 14 amino acids. V lost 6 bases to trimming and J lost 0 bases; unmatched junction nucleotides: 3. In germline, CDR1 is DFQATT, CDR2 SNEGSKA (reference sequence). The CDR3 sequence is CSALTSGSTDTQYF. The CDR3 DNA sequence: TGCAGTGCCCTGACTAGCGGGAGCACAGATACGCAGTATTTT.

This rearrangement joins TRBV5-4 to TRBJ2-5; D is unresolved. Trimming pared 6 bases from V and 2 bases from J, leaving 14 bases between. The CDR3 extends over 14 amino acids. CDR1 and CDR2 (germline): SGHNT, YYREEE (reference sequence). CDR3 protein: CASKQQPSQETQYF. The CDR3 nucleotides are TGTGCCAGCAAACAACAACCATCACAAGAGACCCAGTACTTC.

V and J are TRBV7-3 and TRBJ2-3, with D possibly matching TRBD2 (5 bases). Trimming removed 5 bases at V and 3 bases at J, with 21 bases between. CDR3 length: 17 residues. Germline V CDR1 and CDR2: SGHTA, FQGTGA. CDR3 sequence reads: CASSPARGKWETDTQYF. The CDR3, as DNA: TGTGCCAGCAGCCCTGCGAGAGGGAAATGGGAGACAGATACGCAGTATTTT.

This clonotype was recorded only once. The rearrangement links TRBV27 to TRBJ1-6; D gene ambiguous. The CDR3 contains 14 residues. V lost 5 bases, J lost 7 bases, and 12 bases lay in between. The germline V gene has CDR1 MNHEY and CDR2 SMNVEV (reference sequence). Here the CDR3 DNA reads TGTGCCAGCAGTCCTCTCGGGATGAATTCACCCCTCCACTTT. Encoded protein: CASSPLGMNSPLHF.

This sequence joins TRBV10-3 and TRBJ2-3; 11 bases align to TRBD2. V shed 6 bases, J shed 2 bases, and the junction held 1 base outside the gene matches. The CDR3 spans 14 residues. CDR1 and CDR2 (germline): ENHRY, SYGVKD. The CDR3 spells CAIRTSGVTDTQYF. CDR3 sequence (DNA): TGTGCCATCAGGACTAGCGGGGTCACAGATACGCAGTATTTT.

This clonotype has only a few counts. The genes are TRBV18 and TRBJ2-7; D gene uncertain. The CDR3 is made up of 13 amino acids. Trimming pared 2 bases from V and 3 bases from J, leaving 8 bases between. The germline CDR1 and CDR2 sequences are KGHSH and LQKENI. CDR3 in DNA: TGTGCCAGCTCACCATTTAGATACTACGAGCAGTACGTC. It is translated as CASSPFRYYEQYV.

The rearrangement uses TRBV5-1 and TRBJ2-1; TRBD2 aligns across 10 bases. This CDR3 is built from 17 residues. V lost 1 base, J lost 6 bases, and 10 bases stayed unmatched. The V gene's germline CDR1 is SGHRS and CDR2 YFSETQ. The CDR3 spells CASSLFSSGSSVNEQFF. The CDR3 coding sequence is TGCGCCAGCAGCTTGTTTTCTAGCGGGAGTTCTGTCAATGAGCAGTTCTTC.

In this sample, this clonotype turned up many times. This sequence joins TRBV6-5 and TRBJ1-6; D is unresolved. CDR1 and CDR2 from the germline V gene are MNHEY and SVGAGI. This CDR3 comprises 15 residues. V was shortened by 2 bases and J by 8 bases, with 13 bases between the two germline ends. This CDR3 is CASSYLSGKDSPLHF. In nucleotides, the CDR3 is TGTGCCAGCAGTTACCTCTCCGGGAAGGATTCACCCCTCCACTTT.

The rearrangement links TRBV25-1 to TRBJ1-4; D unresolved. Germline CDR1 is MGHDK and CDR2 is SYGVNS. The CDR3 loop spans 12 amino acids. With 5 bases removed from V and 10 bases from J, the gap between germline ends came to 11 bases. The CDR3 DNA reads as TGTGCCAGCAGTAAGCGGTACGGAAAACTGTTTTTT. It encodes CASSKRYGKLFF.

The sample holds one count of this clonotype. This chain connects TRBV7-3 to TRBJ2-6, with 7 positions matching TRBD1. The CDR3 is 15 amino acids. From germline, CDR1 is SGHTA and CDR2 FQGTGA. The junction had 5 bases not matched to a gene; V was cut back by 5 bases and J by 4 bases. The CDR3, as DNA: TGTGCCAGCAGCCAACAGGGGTCAGGGGCCAACGTCCTGACTTTC. Protein: CASSQQGSGANVLTF.

The V and J genes are TRBV6-5 and TRBJ2-1; TRBD2 agrees at 11 bases. Germline values: CDR1 MNHEY, CDR2 SVGAGI. V trimming: 2 bases; J trimming: 6 bases; junction bases outside the gene matches: 0. The CDR3 sequence is 14 residues long. CDR3 in amino acids: CASSYGLAGNEQFF. The CDR3 coding sequence is TGTGCCAGCAGTTACGGACTAGCGGGCAATGAGCAGTTCTTC.

This clonotype was detected only a few times. The chain joins TRBV15 to TRBJ2-6; unclear D gene. With 0 bases removed from V and 0 bases from J, the gap between germline ends came to 3 bases. Germline-derived CDR1 and CDR2 are LNHNV and YYDKDF (reference sequence). The CDR3 length is 15 residues. CDR3 protein: CATSREDSGANVLTF. CDR3 DNA sequence: TGTGCCACCAGCAGAGAAGACTCTGGGGCCAACGTCCTGACTTTC.

This clonotype was found many times. The chain couples TRBV7-2 to TRBJ2-5; the D is unclear. The CDR3 is made up of 12 amino acids. Trimming removed 3 bases at V and 3 bases at J, with 5 bases between. Germline lookup yields CDR1 SGHTA and CDR2 FQGNSA. CDR3 bases: TGTGCCAGCAGCTTTGCGGAAGAGACCCAGTACTTC. It specifies CASSFAEETQYF. The full variable domain, its missing parts supplied by reference TRBV7-2 and TRBJ2-5, is GAGVSQSPSNKVTEKGKDVELRCDPISGHTALYWYRQSLGQGLEFLIYFQGNSAPDKSGLPSDRFSAERTGGSVSTLTIQRTQQEDSAVYLCASSFAEETQYFGPGTRLLVL.

This clonotype was found a few times. The chain is built from TRBV5-1 and TRBJ2-4; TRBD2 matches at 12 bases. Germline lookup yields CDR1 SGHRS and CDR2 YFSETQ. The CDR3 is 17 amino acids. J gave up 0 bases and V 4 bases, and 5 bases lay outside the gene matches. In DNA form, the CDR3 reads TGCGCCAGCAGCGACGGACTAGCGGGGTTAGCCAAAAACATTCAGTACTTC. Protein sequence: CASSDGLAGLAKNIQYF.

In its sample, this clonotype was seen a few times. V and J are TRBV20-1 and TRBJ2-7, with a possible D match to TRBD1 (5 bases). CDR3 length: 15 residues. V lost 3 bases, J lost 3 bases, and 18 bases lay in between. Germline V CDR1 and CDR2: DFQATT, SNEGSKA (reference sequence). The DNA for the CDR3 is TGCAGTGCTAGGAAAGGTGGGGCGGCCCTCTACGAGCAGTACGTC. Encoded protein: CSARKGGAALYEQYV.

This sequence joins TRBV9 and TRBJ1-2, with a tentative D call TRBD1 (5 bases). This CDR3 has 15 residues. The V end lost 0 bases, the J end lost 7 bases, and 16 bases lay between the germline ends. Germline CDR1 is SGDLS and CDR2 is YYNGEE. CDR3 DNA: TGTGCCAGCAGCGTAGCTAAATCGGGGGTTCTTGGCTACACCTTC. Translating it yields CASSVAKSGVLGYTF.

This clonotype was detected a few times. The genes are TRBV25-1 and TRBJ2-1; D may match TRBD1 or TRBD2 (5 bases each). Germline V gene data show CDR1 as MGHDK and CDR2 as SYGVNS. V gave up 0 bases and J gave up 9 bases, with 12 bases separating them. This CDR3 has 14 amino acids. CDR3 DNA: TGTGCCAGCAGTGAATATCAGGGTCTAGCTGAGCAGTTCTTC. It encodes CASSEYQGLAEQFF.

The chain employs TRBV27 and TRBJ2-2; 8 bases agree with TRBD1. The CDR3 has 18 residues. Germline V gene sequence: CDR1 MNHEY, CDR2 SMNVEV (reference sequence). Trimming took 0 bases from V and 4 from J; bases not matched to a gene: 10. CDR3 loop: CASSLSVPGQAGTGELFF. CDR3 nucleotides: TGTGCCAGCAGTTTATCGGTCCCGGGACAGGCGGGCACCGGGGAGCTGTTTTTT.

The rearrangement links TRBV5-5 to TRBJ1-6; D remains unclear. Germline lookup yields CDR1 SGHKS and CDR2 YYEKEE (reference sequence). The CDR3 has 12 amino acids. V was shortened by 0 bases and J by 9 bases, with 4 bases between the two germline ends. CDR3 amino acids: CASSLAASPLHF. The CDR3, as DNA: TGTGCCAGCAGCTTGGCGGCTTCACCCCTCCACTTT.

The V call is TRBV5-1, the J call TRBJ1-1; D is undetermined. The germline CDR1 and CDR2 sequences are SGHRS and YFSETQ. This CDR3 is built from 13 residues. V dropped 6 bases and J dropped 1 base, with 10 bases sitting between them. CDR3 protein: CASKRRGNTEAFF. For the CDR3, the DNA is TGCGCCAGCAAGCGGCGGGGGAACACTGAAGCTTTCTTT.

The rearrangement links TRBV3-1 to TRBJ2-2; D ambiguous. The V gene lost 2 bases and the J gene lost 0 bases, with 7 bases spanning the gap. The CDR3 consists of 15 residues. CDR1 and CDR2 (germline): LGHDT, YNNKEL (reference sequence). This CDR3 is CASSQRPSNTGELFF. The CDR3 DNA follows: TGTGCCAGCAGCCAACGACCTTCGAACACCGGGGAGCTGTTTTTT.